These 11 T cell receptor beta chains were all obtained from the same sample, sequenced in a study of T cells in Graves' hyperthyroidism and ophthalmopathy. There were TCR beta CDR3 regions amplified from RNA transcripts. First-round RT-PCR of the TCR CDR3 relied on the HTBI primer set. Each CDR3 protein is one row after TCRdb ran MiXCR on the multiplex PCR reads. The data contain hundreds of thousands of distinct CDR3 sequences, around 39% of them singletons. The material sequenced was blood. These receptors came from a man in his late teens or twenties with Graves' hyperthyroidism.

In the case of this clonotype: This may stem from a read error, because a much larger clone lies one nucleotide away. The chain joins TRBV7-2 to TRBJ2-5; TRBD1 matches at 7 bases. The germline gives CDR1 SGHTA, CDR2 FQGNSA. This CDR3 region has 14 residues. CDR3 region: CASSPLDRQETKYF. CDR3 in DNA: TGTGCCAGCAGCCCCTTGGACAGGCAAGAGACCAAGTACTTC.

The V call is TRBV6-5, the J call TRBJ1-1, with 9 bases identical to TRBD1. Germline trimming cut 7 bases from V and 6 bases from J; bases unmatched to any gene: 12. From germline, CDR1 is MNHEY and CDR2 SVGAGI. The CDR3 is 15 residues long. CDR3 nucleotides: TGTGCCAGCAAGCCGGGACAGGGAGGAGACGCTGAAGCTTTCTTT. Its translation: CASKPGQGGDAEAFF.

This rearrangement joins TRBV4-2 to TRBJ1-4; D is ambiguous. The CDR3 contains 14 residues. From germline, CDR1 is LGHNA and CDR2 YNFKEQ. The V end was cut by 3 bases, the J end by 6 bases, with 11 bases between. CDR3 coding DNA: TGTGCCAGCAGCCAGGAGGAGGGAGATGAAAAACTGTTTTTT. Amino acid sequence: CASSQEEGDEKLFF.

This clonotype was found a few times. In nucleotides, the CDR3 is TGTGCCAGCAGCGGAATGGGGACTAGCGGCGCCTACGAGCAGTACTTC. The encoded protein is CASSGMGTSGAYEQYF. The chain recombines TRBV11-2 with TRBJ2-7, with 11 nucleotides matching TRBD2. Germline V gene lookup returns CDR1 SGHAT and CDR2 FQNNGV. This CDR3 contains 16 residues. V dropped 5 bases and J dropped 2; count of bases not matched to a gene: 8. The full variable domain, its missing parts supplied by reference TRBV11-2 and TRBJ2-7, is EAGVAQSPRYKIIEKRQSVAFWCNPISGHATLYWYQQILGQGPKLLIQFQNNGVVDDSQLPKDRFSAERLKGVDSTLKIQPAKLEDSAVYLCASSGMGTSGAYEQYFGPGTRLTVT.

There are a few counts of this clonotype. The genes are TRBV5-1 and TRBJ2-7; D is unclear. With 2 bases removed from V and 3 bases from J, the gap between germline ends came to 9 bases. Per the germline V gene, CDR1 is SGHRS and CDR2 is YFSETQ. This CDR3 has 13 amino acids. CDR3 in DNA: TGCGCCAGCAGCTTCGAGACCTTCTACGAGCAGTACTTC. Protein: CASSFETFYEQYF.

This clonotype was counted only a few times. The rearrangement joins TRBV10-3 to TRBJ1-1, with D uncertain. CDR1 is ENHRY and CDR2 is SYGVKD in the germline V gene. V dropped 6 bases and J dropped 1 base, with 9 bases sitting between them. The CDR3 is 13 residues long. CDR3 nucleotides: TGTGCCATCAGCCACAAGCAGAACACTGAAGCTTTCTTT. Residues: CAISHKQNTEAFF.

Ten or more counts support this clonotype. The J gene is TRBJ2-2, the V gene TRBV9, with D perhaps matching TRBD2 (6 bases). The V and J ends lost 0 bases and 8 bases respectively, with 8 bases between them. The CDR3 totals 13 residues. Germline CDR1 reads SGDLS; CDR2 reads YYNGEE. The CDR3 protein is CASSVVGGGELFF. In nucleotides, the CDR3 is TGTGCCAGCAGCGTAGTCGGGGGAGGGGAGCTGTTTTTT.

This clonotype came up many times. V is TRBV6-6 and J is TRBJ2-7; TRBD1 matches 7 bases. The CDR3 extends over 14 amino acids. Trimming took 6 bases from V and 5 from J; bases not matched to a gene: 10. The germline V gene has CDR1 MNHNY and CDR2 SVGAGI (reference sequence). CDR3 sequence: CASSRDSAGHEQYF. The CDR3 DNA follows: TGTGCCAGCAGCAGGGACAGTGCAGGCCACGAGCAGTACTTC.

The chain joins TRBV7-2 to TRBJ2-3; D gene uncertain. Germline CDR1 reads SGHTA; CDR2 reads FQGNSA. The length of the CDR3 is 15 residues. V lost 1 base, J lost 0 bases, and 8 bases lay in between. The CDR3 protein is CASSLELWSTDTQYF. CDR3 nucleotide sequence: TGTGCCAGCAGCTTAGAGCTTTGGAGCACAGATACGCAGTATTTT.

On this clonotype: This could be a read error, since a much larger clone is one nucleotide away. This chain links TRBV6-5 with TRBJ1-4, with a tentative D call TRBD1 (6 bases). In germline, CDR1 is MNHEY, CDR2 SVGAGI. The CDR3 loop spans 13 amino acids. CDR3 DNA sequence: TGTGACAGCAGTTACACAGGGACGGAAAAACTGTTTTTT. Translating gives CDSSYTGTEKLFF.

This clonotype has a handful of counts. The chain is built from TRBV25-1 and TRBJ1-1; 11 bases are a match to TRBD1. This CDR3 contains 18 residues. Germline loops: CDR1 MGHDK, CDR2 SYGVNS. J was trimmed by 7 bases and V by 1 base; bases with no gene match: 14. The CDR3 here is CASSEWGIRTGGSGEAFF. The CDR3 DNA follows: TGTGCCAGCAGTGAATGGGGCATTAGGACAGGGGGCTCGGGTGAAGCTTTCTTT.